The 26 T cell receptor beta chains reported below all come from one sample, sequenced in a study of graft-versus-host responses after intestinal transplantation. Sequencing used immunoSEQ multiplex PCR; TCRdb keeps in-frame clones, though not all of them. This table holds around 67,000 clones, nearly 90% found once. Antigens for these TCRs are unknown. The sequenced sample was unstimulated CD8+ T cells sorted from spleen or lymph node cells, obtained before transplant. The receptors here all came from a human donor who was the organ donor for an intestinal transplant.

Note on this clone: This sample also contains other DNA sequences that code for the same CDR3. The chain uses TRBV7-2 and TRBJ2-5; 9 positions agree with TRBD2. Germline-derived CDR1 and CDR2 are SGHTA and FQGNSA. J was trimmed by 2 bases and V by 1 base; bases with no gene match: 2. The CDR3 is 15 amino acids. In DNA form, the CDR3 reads TGTGCCAGCAGCTTAGGCGGGGGGGGTCAAGAGACCCAGTACTTC. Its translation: CASSLGGGGQETQYF. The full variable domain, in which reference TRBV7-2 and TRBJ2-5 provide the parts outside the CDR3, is GAGVSQSPSNKVTEKGKDVELRCDPISGHTALYWYRQSLGQGLEFLIYFQGNSAPDKSGLPSDRFSAERTGGSVSTLTIQRTQQEDSAVYLCASSLGGGGQETQYFGPGTRLLVL.

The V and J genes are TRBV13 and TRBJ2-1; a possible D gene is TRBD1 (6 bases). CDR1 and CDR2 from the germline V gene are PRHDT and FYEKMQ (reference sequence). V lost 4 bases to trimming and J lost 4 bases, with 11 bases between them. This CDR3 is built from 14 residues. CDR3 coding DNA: TGTGCCAGCAGCTCACAGGGCGGTTACAATGAGCAGTTCTTC. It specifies CASSSQGGYNEQFF.

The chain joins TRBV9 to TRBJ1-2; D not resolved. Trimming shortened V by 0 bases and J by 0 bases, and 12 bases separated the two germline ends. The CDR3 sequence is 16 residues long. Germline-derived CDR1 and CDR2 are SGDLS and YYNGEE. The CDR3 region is CASSVGVRPSNYGYTF. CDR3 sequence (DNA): TGTGCCAGCAGCGTAGGGGTGAGGCCCTCTAACTATGGCTACACCTTC.

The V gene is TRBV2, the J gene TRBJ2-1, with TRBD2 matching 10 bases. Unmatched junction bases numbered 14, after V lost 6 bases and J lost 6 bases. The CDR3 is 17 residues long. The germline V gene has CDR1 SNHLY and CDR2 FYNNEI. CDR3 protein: CASSAGTSAAYGNEQFF. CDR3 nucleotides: TGTGCCAGCAGCGCCGGGACTAGCGCGGCCTACGGCAATGAGCAGTTCTTC.

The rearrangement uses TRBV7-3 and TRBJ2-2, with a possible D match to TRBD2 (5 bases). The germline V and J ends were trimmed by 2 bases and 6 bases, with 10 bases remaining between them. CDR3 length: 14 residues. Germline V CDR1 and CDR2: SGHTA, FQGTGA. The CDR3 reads CASSLAGGSGELFF. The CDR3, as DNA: TGTGCCAGCAGCTTAGCGGGCGGGTCCGGGGAGCTGTTTTTT.

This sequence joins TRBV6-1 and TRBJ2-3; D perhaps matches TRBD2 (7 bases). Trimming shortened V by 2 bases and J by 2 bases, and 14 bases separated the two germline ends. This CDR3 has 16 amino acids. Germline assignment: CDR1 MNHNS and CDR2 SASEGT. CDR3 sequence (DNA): TGTGCCAGCAGTGAAAGCACCGGGGGGCCCACAGATACGCAGTATTTT. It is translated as CASSESTGGPTDTQYF.

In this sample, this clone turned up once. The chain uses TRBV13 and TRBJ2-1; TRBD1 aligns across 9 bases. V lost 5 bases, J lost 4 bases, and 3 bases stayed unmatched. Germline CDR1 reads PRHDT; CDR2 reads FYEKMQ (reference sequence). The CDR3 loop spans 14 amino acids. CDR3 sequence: CASSPGQGYNEQFF. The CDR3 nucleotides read TGTGCCAGCAGCCCGGGACAGGGATACAATGAGCAGTTCTTC.

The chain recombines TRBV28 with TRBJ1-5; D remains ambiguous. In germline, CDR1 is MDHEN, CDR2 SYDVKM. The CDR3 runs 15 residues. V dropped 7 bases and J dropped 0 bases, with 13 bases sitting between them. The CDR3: CASNPTGDSNQPQHF. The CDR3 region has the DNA TGTGCCAGCAACCCGACCGGAGATAGCAATCAGCCCCAGCATTTT.

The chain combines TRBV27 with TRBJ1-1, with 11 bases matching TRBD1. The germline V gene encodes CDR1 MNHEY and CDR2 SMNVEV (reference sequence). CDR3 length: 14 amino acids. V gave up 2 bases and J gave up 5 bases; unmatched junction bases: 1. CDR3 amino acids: CASSLGTGGTEAFF. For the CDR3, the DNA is TGTGCCAGCAGTTTAGGGACAGGGGGAACTGAAGCTTTCTTT.

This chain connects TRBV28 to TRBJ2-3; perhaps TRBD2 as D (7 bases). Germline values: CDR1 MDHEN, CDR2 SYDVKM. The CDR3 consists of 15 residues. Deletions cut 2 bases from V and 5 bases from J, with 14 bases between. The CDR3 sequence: CASSLVEGGIDTQYF. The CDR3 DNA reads TGTGCCAGCAGTTTAGTCGAGGGGGGGATAGATACGCAGTATTTT.

The CDR3 coding sequence is TGTGCCAGCTGGACAGGGGGCAGTGTGAACACTGAAGCTTTCTTT. It yields the protein CASWTGGSVNTEAFF. This chain uses TRBV6-1 with TRBJ1-1, with 11 nucleotides matching TRBD1. Unmatched junction bases numbered 5, after V lost 8 bases and J lost 0 bases. CDR1 is MNHNS, CDR2 SASEGT, per germline. CDR3 length equals 15 residues.

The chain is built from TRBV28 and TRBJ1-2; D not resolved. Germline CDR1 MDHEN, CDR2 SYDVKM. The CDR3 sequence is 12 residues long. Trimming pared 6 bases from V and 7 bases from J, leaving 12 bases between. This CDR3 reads CASRQFPLGYTF. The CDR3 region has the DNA TGTGCCAGCAGACAGTTTCCTCTTGGCTACACCTTC.

The CDR3 loop is CASSLGTDPYGYTF. Written as DNA, the CDR3 is TGCGCCAGCAGCCTGGGGACAGACCCTTATGGCTACACCTTC. The V call is TRBV5-1, the J call TRBJ1-2; 7 positions agree with TRBD1. Germline-derived CDR1 and CDR2 are SGHRS and YFSETQ. V dropped 4 bases and J dropped 5; count of bases not matched to a gene: 8. The length of the CDR3 is 14 residues.

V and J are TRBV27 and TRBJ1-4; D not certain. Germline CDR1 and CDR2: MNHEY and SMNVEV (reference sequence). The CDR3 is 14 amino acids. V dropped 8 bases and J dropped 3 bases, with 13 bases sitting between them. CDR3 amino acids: CASAGWASNEKLFF. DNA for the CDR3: TGTGCCAGCGCGGGGTGGGCATCTAATGAAAAACTGTTTTTT.

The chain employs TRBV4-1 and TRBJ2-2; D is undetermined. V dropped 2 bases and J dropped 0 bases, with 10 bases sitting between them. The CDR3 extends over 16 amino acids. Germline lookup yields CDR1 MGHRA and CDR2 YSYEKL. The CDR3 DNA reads TGCGCCAGCAGCCAATTTTCGGTGTCGAACACCGGGGAGCTGTTTTTT. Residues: CASSQFSVSNTGELFF.

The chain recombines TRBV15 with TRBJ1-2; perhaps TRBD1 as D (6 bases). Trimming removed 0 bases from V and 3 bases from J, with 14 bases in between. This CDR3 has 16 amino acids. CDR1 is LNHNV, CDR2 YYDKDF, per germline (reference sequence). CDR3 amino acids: CATSRDLGQSHYGYTF. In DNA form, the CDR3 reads TGTGCCACCAGCAGAGATCTGGGACAAAGCCACTATGGCTACACCTTC. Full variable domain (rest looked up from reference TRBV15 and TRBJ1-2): DAMVIQNPRYQVTQFGKPVTLSCSQTLNHNVMYWYQQKSSQAPKLLFHYYDKDFNNEADTPDNFQSRRPNTSFCFLDIRSPGLGDTAMYLCATSRDLGQSHYGYTFGSGTRLTVV.

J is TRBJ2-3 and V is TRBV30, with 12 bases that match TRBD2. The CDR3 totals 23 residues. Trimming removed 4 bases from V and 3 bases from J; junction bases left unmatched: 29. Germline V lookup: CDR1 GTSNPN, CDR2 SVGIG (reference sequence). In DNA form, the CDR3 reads TGTGCCTGGACGGGGTTCACCTCTACTTCTAGCGGGGGGGCGGAGTCGCGAACAGATACGCAGTATTTT. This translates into CAWTGFTSTSSGGAESRTDTQYF.

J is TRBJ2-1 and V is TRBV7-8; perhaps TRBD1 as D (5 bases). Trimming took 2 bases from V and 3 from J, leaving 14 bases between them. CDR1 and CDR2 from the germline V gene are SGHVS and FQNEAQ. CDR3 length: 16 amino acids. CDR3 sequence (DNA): TGTGCCAGCAGCTTACCCAGGGCCCCGGACTACAATGAGCAGTTCTTC. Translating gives CASSLPRAPDYNEQFF.

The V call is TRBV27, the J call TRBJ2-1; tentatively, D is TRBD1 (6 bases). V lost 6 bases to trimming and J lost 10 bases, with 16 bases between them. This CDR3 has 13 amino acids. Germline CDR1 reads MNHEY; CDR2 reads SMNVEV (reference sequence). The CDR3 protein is CASSYMGAGEQFF. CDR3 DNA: TGTGCCAGCAGCTACATGGGGGCCGGGGAGCAGTTCTTC.

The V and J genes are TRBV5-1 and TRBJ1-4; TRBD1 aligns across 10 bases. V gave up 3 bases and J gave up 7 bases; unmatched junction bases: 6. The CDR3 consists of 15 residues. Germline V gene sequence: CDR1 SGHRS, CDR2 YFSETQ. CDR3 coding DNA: TGCGCCAGCAGCTCTTATGGGGACAGGGGTGAAAAACTGTTTTTT. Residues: CASSSYGDRGEKLFF. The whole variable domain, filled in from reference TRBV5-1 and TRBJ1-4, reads KAGVTQTPRYLIKTRGQQVTLSCSPISGHRSVSWYQQTPGQGLQFLFEYFSETQRNKGNFPGRFSGRQFSNSRSEMNVSTLELGDSALYLCASSSYGDRGEKLFFGSGTQLSVL.

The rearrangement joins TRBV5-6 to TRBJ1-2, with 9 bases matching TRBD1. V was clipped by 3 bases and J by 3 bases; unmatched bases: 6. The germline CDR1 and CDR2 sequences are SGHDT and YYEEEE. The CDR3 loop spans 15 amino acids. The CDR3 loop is CASSSGTGIYYGYTF. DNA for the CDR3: TGTGCCAGCAGCTCCGGGACAGGGATTTACTATGGCTACACCTTC.

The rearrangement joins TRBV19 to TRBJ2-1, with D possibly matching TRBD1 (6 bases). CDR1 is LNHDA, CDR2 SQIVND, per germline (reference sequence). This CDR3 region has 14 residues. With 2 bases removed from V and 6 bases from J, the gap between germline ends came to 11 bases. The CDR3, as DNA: TGTGCCAGTAGTATACGTACGACAGGCAATGAGCAGTTCTTC. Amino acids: CASSIRTTGNEQFF.

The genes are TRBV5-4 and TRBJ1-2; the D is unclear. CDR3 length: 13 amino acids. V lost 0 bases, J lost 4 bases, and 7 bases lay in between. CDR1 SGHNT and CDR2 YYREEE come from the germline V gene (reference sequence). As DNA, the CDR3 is TGTGCCAGCAGCTTGGAGAGGTCCTATGGCTACACCTTC. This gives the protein CASSLERSYGYTF.

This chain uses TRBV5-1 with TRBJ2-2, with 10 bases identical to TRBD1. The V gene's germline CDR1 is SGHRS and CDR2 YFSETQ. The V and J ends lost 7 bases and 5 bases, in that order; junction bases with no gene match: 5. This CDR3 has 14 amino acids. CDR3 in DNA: TGCGCCAGCGGGGGGACAGGGGAAACCGGGGAGCTGTTTTTT. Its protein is CASGGTGETGELFF. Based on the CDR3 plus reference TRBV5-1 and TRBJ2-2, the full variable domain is KAGVTQTPRYLIKTRGQQVTLSCSPISGHRSVSWYQQTPGQGLQFLFEYFSETQRNKGNFPGRFSGRQFSNSRSEMNVSTLELGDSALYLCASGGTGETGELFFGEGSRLTVL.

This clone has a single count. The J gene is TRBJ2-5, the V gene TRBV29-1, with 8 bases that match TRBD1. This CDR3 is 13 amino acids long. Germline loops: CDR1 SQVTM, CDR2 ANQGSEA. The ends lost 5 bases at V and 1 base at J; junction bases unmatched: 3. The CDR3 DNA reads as TGCAGCGTTCTGGGACAGGTCCAAGAGACCCAGTACTTC. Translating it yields CSVLGQVQETQYF.

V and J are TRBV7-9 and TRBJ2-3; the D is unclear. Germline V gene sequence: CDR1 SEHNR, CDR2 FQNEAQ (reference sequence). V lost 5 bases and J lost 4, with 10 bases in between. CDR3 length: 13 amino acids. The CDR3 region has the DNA TGTGCCAGCAGCCTCAGTGGGCCAGATACGCAGTATTTT. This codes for CASSLSGPDTQYF.